This record covers a single T cell receptor (beta chain). Generated by immunoSEQ multiplex PCR, the TCRdb table keeps only in-frame clones and is missing some. The sample has more than 95,000 clones, around 63% seen once. This sample stems from a study of blood T cell repertoires in COVID-19. Study in general: Acute-phase and convalescent COVID-19 samples originated in the United States, Italy and Spain.

V was clipped by 4 bases and J by 5 bases; unmatched bases: 10. The CDR3 is made up of 16 amino acids. Germline-derived CDR1 and CDR2 are LNHDA and SQIVND (reference sequence). The sequenced sample consisted of peripheral blood. The chain is built from TRBV19 and TRBJ1-2, with 10 bases identical to TRBD1. This TCR was recovered from an older woman with acute or convalescent COVID-19. For the CDR3, the DNA is TGTGCCAGTAGTAGATCCGGGACAGGGGATCTTTATGGCTACACCTTC. Encoded protein: CASSRSGTGDLYGYTF.